The rows below give T cell receptor beta chains drawn from one sample of a study of cytomegalovirus exposure and HLA in healthy donors. This table comes from immunoSEQ multiplex PCR, and its TCRdb copy is limited to in-frame clones, with some not included. This table has some 140,000 clones, about nine tenths appearing once. Sample: PBMCs. These receptors originate from a man between 18 and 35 years old in good health and CMV-seronegative. Both conserved end residues are part of each CDR3. The D gene is left open where the match is weak. Clone size appears in some rows only: once, few, many, or a class for an expanded clone.

size	V	D	J	CDR3	DNA
few	TRBV5-1	.	TRBJ1-2	CASSLMARADYGYTF	TGCGCCAGCAGCTTGATGGCCAGGGCGGACTATGGCTACACCTTC
.	TRBV4-1	.	TRBJ1-2	CASSQDGTQLYGYTF	TGCGCCAGCAGCCAAGACGGGACACAACTTTATGGCTACACCTTC
.	TRBV15	.	TRBJ2-1	CATSTLEERAYNEQFF	TGTGCCACCAGCACCCTCGAGGAACGCGCCTACAATGAGCAGTTCTTC
.	TRBV11-2	.	TRBJ1-1	CASSLGQANTEAFF	TGTGCCAGCAGCTTAGGACAGGCGAACACTGAAGCTTTCTTT
.	TRBV5-1	.	TRBJ2-5	CASSPSMETQYF	TGCGCCAGCAGCCCGAGCATGGAGACCCAGTACTTC
.	TRBV7-9	.	TRBJ1-4	CASSLRTGRATNEKLFF	TGTGCCAGCAGCTTACGTACAGGGAGGGCAACTAATGAAAAACTGTTTTTT
.	TRBV28	.	TRBJ2-6	CASSLQGFALRPSGANVLTF	TGTGCCAGCAGTTTACAGGGATTTGCCCTCCGCCCCTCTGGGGCCAACGTCCTGACTTTC
.	TRBV27	TRBD2	TRBJ2-1	CASHLAGVFNEQFF	TGTGCCAGCCATCTAGCGGGAGTCTTCAATGAGCAGTTCTTC
.	TRBV15	TRBD1	TRBJ2-2	CATSRGNRGGTGELFF	TGTGCCACCAGCAGGGGAAACAGGGGCGGCACCGGGGAGCTGTTTTTT
.	TRBV2	TRBD2	TRBJ2-1	CASAPRVAGGNEQFF	TGTGCCAGCGCGCCCCGGGTAGCGGGGGGCAATGAGCAGTTCTTC
.	TRBV6-5	TRBD1	TRBJ2-7	CASLGDRGGEQYF	TGTGCCAGCCTGGGGGACAGGGGGGGCGAGCAGTACTTC
.	TRBV27	TRBD2	TRBJ2-5	CASSLRLAGVRETQYF	TGTGCCAGCAGTCTCAGACTAGCGGGAGTCCGGGAGACCCAGTACTTC
.	TRBV9	TRBD2	TRBJ2-7	CASSPSGVSYEQYF	TGTGCCAGCAGCCCGAGCGGGGTCTCCTACGAGCAGTACTTC
.	TRBV30	.	TRBJ2-7	CAWAAGLREQYF	TGTGCCTGGGCGGCGGGTTTGCGGGAGCAGTACTTC
.	TRBV6-5	.	TRBJ1-1	CASSYSGGAFF	TGTGCCAGCAGTTACTCCGGAGGAGCTTTCTTT
.	TRBV28	.	TRBJ2-1	CASSLWGHQSSDEQFF	TGTGCCAGCAGTTTATGGGGGCACCAGTCATCCGATGAGCAGTTCTTC
.	TRBV29-1	.	TRBJ2-7	CSVWFSSYEQYF	TGCAGCGTTTGGTTCAGCTCCTACGAGCAGTACTTC
.	TRBV23-1	TRBD1	TRBJ1-2	CASSQPSGGLINYGYTF	TGCGCCAGCAGTCAACCCTCAGGGGGACTGATCAACTATGGCTACACCTTC
.	TRBV5-1	.	TRBJ2-5	CASSFGQQETQYF	TGCGCCAGCAGCTTTGGACAACAAGAGACCCAGTACTTC
.	TRBV6-1	TRBD2	TRBJ2-3	CASSEEPSGATDTQYF	TGTGCCAGCAGTGAAGAGCCTAGCGGGGCTACAGATACGCAGTATTTT
.	TRBV7-2	TRBD1	TRBJ2-7	CASSLGAGGYYEQYF	TGTGCCAGCAGCTTAGGTGCAGGGGGTTACTACGAGCAGTACTTC
.	TRBV6-1	.	TRBJ2-7	CASSFGGREQYF	TGTGCCAGCAGTTTCGGAGGGAGGGAGCAGTACTTC
.	TRBV28	.	TRBJ1-2	CASSSSVPGAYGYTF	.
.	TRBV25-1	TRBD1	TRBJ2-2	CASYGGTGANTGELFF	TGTGCCAGCTACGGCGGGACAGGCGCGAACACCGGGGAGCTGTTTTTT
.	TRBV6-5	.	TRBJ1-1	CASSYKGGAPEAFF	TGTGCCAGCAGTTACAAAGGGGGGGCCCCTGAAGCTTTCTTT
.	TRBV9	TRBD1	TRBJ1-1	CASSNRGRTEAFF	TGTGCCAGCAGCAACAGGGGGCGTACTGAAGCTTTCTTT
.	TRBV5-6	.	TRBJ2-3	CASSLWRQDETDTQYF	TGTGCCAGCAGCCTATGGAGACAGGACGAAACAGATACGCAGTATTTT
.	TRBV18	TRBD2	TRBJ2-7	CASSPGGGQGSEQYF	TGTGCCAGCTCACCCGGGGGGGGCCAAGGATCCGAGCAGTACTTC
.	TRBV9	TRBD1	TRBJ2-7	CASSIGTGGPYEQYF	TGTGCCAGCAGCATTGGGACAGGGGGCCCCTACGAGCAGTACTTC
.	TRBV5-8	.	TRBJ1-2	CASSLGVYGYTF	TGTGCCAGCAGCTTGGGAGTCTATGGCTACACCTTC
.	TRBV6-5	.	TRBJ1-2	CASSYSGGGYTF	TGTGCCAGCAGTTACTCCGGGGGGGGCTACACCTTC
.	TRBV5-1	.	TRBJ2-5	CASSPQDSQETQYF	TGCGCCAGCAGCCCACAGGATTCCCAAGAGACCCAGTACTTC
.	TRBV30	.	TRBJ2-3	CAWRSYDTQYF	TGTGCCTGGAGGAGTTATGATACGCAGTATTTT
.	TRBV19	.	TRBJ1-5	CASSLRSWAVYQPQHF	TGTGCCAGTAGTTTACGTTCATGGGCCGTTTATCAGCCCCAGCATTTT
.	TRBV7-2	.	TRBJ2-7	CASSSRAETYEQYF	TGTGCCAGCAGCTCGAGGGCCGAAACCTACGAGCAGTACTTC
.	TRBV7-9	TRBD2	TRBJ2-7	CASRPVTSGAYEQYF	TGTGCCAGCAGACCAGTGACTAGCGGAGCCTACGAGCAGTACTTC
.	TRBV28	TRBD1	TRBJ2-7	CASTGRGQLYEQYF	TGTGCCAGCACGGGCAGGGGGCAACTCTACGAGCAGTACTTC
.	TRBV5-1	.	TRBJ1-1	CASSPSGINPAFF	TGCGCCAGCAGCCCCTCAGGGATTAACCCGGCTTTCTTT
.	TRBV7-9	.	TRBJ1-1	CASSLDRDNEAFF	TGTGCCAGCAGCTTAGACAGGGATAACGAAGCTTTCTTT
.	TRBV7-8	.	TRBJ2-7	CASSLGGIEQYF	TGTGCCAGCAGCTTAGGGGGCATCGAGCAGTACTTC
.	TRBV27	.	TRBJ1-2	CASRLGRDGYTF	TGTGCCAGCAGGCTTGGGAGGGATGGCTACACCTTC
.	TRBV10-3	TRBD1	TRBJ1-5	CAIGGQTNQPQHF	TGTGCCATCGGGGGACAGACCAATCAGCCCCAGCATTTT
.	TRBV7-6	TRBD2	TRBJ2-1	CASSQSGRYLDNEQFF	TGTGCCAGCAGCCAAAGCGGGAGGTACCTCGATAATGAGCAGTTCTTC
once	TRBV4-2	.	TRBJ2-2	CASSQEKGRVNTGELFF	TGTGCCAGCAGCCAAGAGAAGGGCAGGGTGAACACCGGGGAGCTGTTTTTT
.	TRBV7-8	.	TRBJ2-2	CASSSPSNTGELFF	TGTGCCAGCAGCTCCCCCTCGAACACCGGGGAGCTGTTTTTT